This T cell receptor (beta chain) was obtained from a study of T cell repertoires in cytomegalovirus infection. The ends lost 6 bases at V and 2 bases at J; junction bases unmatched: 3. The CDR3 has 14 amino acids. The V gene's germline CDR1 is MGHRA and CDR2 YSYEKL. This clonotype was detected ten times or more. Antigen specificity is unknown. TCRdb re-analysed the reads in MiXCR, keeping a single row per CDR3 protein. The table shows 250,000 to 400,000 distinct CDR3 sequences, with approximately 25% occurring only once. V and J are TRBV4-1 and TRBJ2-2, with 7 bases aligning to TRBD2. The sequence was collected from a human donor in good health (CMV status not recorded). Some clones in this sample may be carry-over from other donors' samples. Here the sequenced sample was cultured PBMCs, taken from culture after CMV antigen stimulation. The CDR3 bases are TGCGCCAGCAGGGCGGGAGCCAACACCGGGGAGCTGTTTTTT. Translated: CASRAGANTGELFF.